The 11 T cell receptor beta chains below come from one sample, sequenced in a study of OX40 agonist ivuxolimab in advanced cancers. Profiled with immunoSEQ multiplex PCR; TCRdb holds only in-frame clones, not every one. The repertoire holds roughly 76,000 clones, 70% to 90% seen once, with 5% to 7% in the top ten. Sample: CD4+ or CD8+ T cells sorted from blood, taken in a trial of the OX40 agonist ivuxolimab. The receptor set was obtained from an adult with an advanced solid tumor such as melanoma, head and neck, liver or kidney cancer.

This chain links TRBV7-3 with TRBJ2-3, with no clear D. The germline gives CDR1 SGHTA, CDR2 FQGTGA. The CDR3 covers 14 residues. Trimming pared 5 bases from V and 6 bases from J, leaving 15 bases between. As DNA, the CDR3 is TGTGCCAGCAGCCCCTCCCGAGACCTGGATACGCAGTATTTT. It is translated as CASSPSRDLDTQYF. The full variable domain, in which reference TRBV7-3 and TRBJ2-3 provide the parts outside the CDR3, is GAGVSQTPSNKVTEKGKYVELRCDPISGHTALYWYRQSLGQGPEFLIYFQGTGAADDSGLPNDRFFAVRPEGSVSTLKIQRTERGDSAVYLCASSPSRDLDTQYFGPGTRLTVL.

The chain links TRBV11-2 to TRBJ1-2; 7 bases are a match to TRBD1. The V gene end was trimmed by 0 bases and the J gene end by 5 bases; junction bases not matched to a gene: 6. CDR1 and CDR2 (germline): SGHAT, FQNNGV. CDR3 length: 15 amino acids. Written as DNA, the CDR3 is TGTGCCAGCAGCTTAGATCCCGGGACAGCTTATGGCTACACCTTC. Its protein product is CASSLDPGTAYGYTF.

V and J are TRBV10-3 and TRBJ1-2; possibly TRBD1 for D (5 bases). With 4 bases removed from V and 4 bases from J, the gap between germline ends came to 13 bases. This CDR3 is 14 amino acids long. Germline loops: CDR1 ENHRY, CDR2 SYGVKD. The CDR3 spells CAISALTDSYGYTF. The CDR3 DNA reads TGTGCCATCAGTGCCCTGACCGACAGCTATGGCTACACCTTC.

V is TRBV5-5 and J is TRBJ1-1, with a possible D match to TRBD1 (5 bases). The germline V and J ends were trimmed by 4 bases and 2 bases, with 12 bases remaining between them. Germline lookup yields CDR1 SGHKS and CDR2 YYEKEE (reference sequence). The CDR3 extends over 14 amino acids. The CDR3 is CASSLTEKNTEAFF. The DNA of the CDR3 is TGTGCCAGCAGCCTGACAGAGAAAAACACTGAAGCTTTCTTT.

The chain recombines TRBV30 with TRBJ1-3; D uncertain. Trimming removed 0 bases at V and 11 bases at J, with 8 bases between. Per germline, CDR1 GTSNPN and CDR2 SVGIG (reference sequence). The CDR3 is made up of 11 amino acids. DNA of the CDR3: TGTGCCTGGAGTGTAGTAAAGGCCATATATTTT. It is translated as CAWSVVKAIYF. Supplemented by reference TRBV30 and TRBJ1-3, the full variable domain reads SQTIHQWPATLVQPVGSPLSLECTVEGTSNPNLYWYRQAAGRGLQLLFYSVGIGQISSEVPQNLSASRPQDRQFILSSKKLLLSDSGFYLCAWSVVKAIYFGEGSWLTVV.

This clone showed up just a few times. This chain's CDR3 is CASSPTGRGPSGNTIYF. The CDR3 coding sequence is TGTGCCAGCAGCCCGACGGGACGGGGGCCCTCTGGAAACACCATATATTTT. The chain is built from TRBV11-2 and TRBJ1-3; TRBD1 is a possible D gene (6 bases). Per germline, CDR1 SGHAT and CDR2 FQNNGV. V lost 5 bases to trimming and J lost 0 bases, with 17 bases between them. The CDR3 loop spans 17 amino acids.

The chain is built from TRBV13 and TRBJ2-3; 9 bases are shared with TRBD2. This CDR3 has 17 amino acids. CDR1 and CDR2 (germline): PRHDT, FYEKMQ (reference sequence). The ends lost 2 bases at V and 0 bases at J; junction bases unmatched: 6. The CDR3 nucleotides are TGTGCCAGCAGCTTACGCGGGGGGGGACTGAGCACAGATACGCAGTATTTT. Translated, it gives CASSLRGGGLSTDTQYF.

The rearrangement uses TRBV10-2 and TRBJ2-1; 7 bases are shared with TRBD1. The CDR3 is 15 amino acids. Germline V gives CDR1 WSHSY, CDR2 SAAADI. V was pared by 4 bases and J by 6 bases, with 9 bases of the junction left unmatched. The CDR3 protein is CASSGQGVPGNEQFF. In DNA, the CDR3 is TGCGCCAGCAGTGGACAGGGAGTCCCTGGCAATGAGCAGTTCTTC.

This clone was picked up a small number of times. The chain uses TRBV12-5 and TRBJ2-6; D tentatively fits TRBD1 or TRBD2 (7 bases each). The germline CDR1 and CDR2 sequences are LGHNT and FRNRAP. Trimming removed 7 bases from V and 0 bases from J, with 16 bases in between. This CDR3 has 17 amino acids. CDR3 sequence (DNA): TGTGCTAGTGCCCCCAGGGGGGGCTCCTCTGGGGCCAACGTCCTGACTTTC. It translates to CASAPRGGSSGANVLTF.

V usage is TRBV9 and J usage is TRBJ2-3, with 13 bases identical to TRBD2. Germline CDR1 and CDR2: SGDLS and YYNGEE. The V segment lost 0 bases and the J segment 6 bases; nucleotides outside the gene matches: 4. The CDR3 runs 16 residues. CDR3 nucleotides: TGTGCCAGCAGCGTAGGGACTAGCGGGGGTAGGGATACGCAGTATTTT. Protein: CASSVGTSGGRDTQYF.

The V and J genes are TRBV28 and TRBJ1-4; D gene unclear. The CDR3 sequence is 12 residues long. V shed 6 bases and J shed 8 bases, with 10 bases lying between them. CDR1 and CDR2 from the germline V gene are MDHEN and SYDVKM. The CDR3 coding sequence is TGTGCCAGCAGCCCCGGCTCGGAAAAACTGTTTTTT. Translated: CASSPGSEKLFF. Variable domain in full (rest from reference TRBV28 and TRBJ1-4): DVKVTQSSRYLVKRTGEKVFLECVQDMDHENMFWYRQDPGLGLRLIYFSYDVKMKEKGDIPEGYSVSREKKERFSLILESASTNQTSMYLCASSPGSEKLFFGSGTQLSVL.